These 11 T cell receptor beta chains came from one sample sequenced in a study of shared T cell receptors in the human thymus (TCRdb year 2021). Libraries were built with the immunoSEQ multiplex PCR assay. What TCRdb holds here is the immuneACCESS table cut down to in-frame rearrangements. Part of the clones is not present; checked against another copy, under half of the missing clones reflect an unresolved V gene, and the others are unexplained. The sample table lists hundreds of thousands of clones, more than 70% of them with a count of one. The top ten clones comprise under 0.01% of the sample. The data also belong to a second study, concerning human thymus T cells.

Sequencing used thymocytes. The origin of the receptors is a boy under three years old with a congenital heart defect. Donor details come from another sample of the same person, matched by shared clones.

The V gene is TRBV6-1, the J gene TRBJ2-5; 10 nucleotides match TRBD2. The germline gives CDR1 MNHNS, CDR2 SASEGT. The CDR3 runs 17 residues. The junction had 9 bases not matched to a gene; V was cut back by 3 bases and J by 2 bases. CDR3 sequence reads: CASSEGLPSGGQETQYF. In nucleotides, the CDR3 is TGTGCCAGCAGTGAGGGGTTGCCTAGCGGGGGACAAGAGACCCAGTACTTC.

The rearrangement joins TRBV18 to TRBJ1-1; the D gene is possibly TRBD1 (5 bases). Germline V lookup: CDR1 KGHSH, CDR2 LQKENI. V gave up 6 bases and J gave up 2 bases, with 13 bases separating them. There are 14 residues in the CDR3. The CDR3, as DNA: TGTGCCAGCTCCCTTCAGGGCCCAAACACTGAAGCTTTCTTT. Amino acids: CASSLQGPNTEAFF.

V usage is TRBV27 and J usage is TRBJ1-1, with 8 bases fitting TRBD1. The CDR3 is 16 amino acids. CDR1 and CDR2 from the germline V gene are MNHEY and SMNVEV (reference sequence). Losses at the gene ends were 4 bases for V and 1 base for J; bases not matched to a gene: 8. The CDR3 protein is CASSWQGARGNTEAFF. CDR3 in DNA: TGTGCCAGCAGTTGGCAGGGGGCCAGGGGGAACACTGAAGCTTTCTTT.

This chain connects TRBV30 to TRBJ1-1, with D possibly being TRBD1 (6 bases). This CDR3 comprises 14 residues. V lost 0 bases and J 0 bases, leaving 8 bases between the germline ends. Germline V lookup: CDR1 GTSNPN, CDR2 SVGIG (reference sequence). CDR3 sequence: CAWSVDRLNTEAFF. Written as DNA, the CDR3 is TGTGCCTGGAGTGTGGACAGATTGAACACTGAAGCTTTCTTT.

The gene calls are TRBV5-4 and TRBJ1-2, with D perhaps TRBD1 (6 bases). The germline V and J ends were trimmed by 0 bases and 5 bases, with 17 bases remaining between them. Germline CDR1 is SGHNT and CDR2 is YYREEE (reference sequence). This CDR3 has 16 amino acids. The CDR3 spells CASSLDQNRAGYGYTF. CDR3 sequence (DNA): TGTGCCAGCAGCTTGGACCAGAACAGGGCGGGTTATGGCTACACCTTC.

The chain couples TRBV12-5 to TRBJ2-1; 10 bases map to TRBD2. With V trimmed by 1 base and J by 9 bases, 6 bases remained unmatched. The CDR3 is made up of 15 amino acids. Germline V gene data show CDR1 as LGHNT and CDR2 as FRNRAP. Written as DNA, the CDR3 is TGTGCTAGTGGTTTGGCTAGCGGGAGTGATAGTGAGCAGTTCTTC. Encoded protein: CASGLASGSDSEQFF. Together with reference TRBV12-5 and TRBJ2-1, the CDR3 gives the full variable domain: DARVTQTPRHKVTEMGQEVTMRCQPILGHNTVFWYRQTMMQGLELLAYFRNRAPLDDSGMPKDRFSAEMPDATLATLKIQPSEPRDSAVYFCASGLASGSDSEQFFGPGTRLTVL.

The CDR3 coding sequence is TGCGCCAGCAGCCACAGAGCGGGAGGGGGCACAGATACGCAGTATTTT. It encodes CASSHRAGGGTDTQYF. The chain recombines TRBV4-3 with TRBJ2-3; 10 bases agree with TRBD2. Germline assignment: CDR1 LGHNA and CDR2 YSLEER. V lost 3 bases, J lost 1 base, and 4 bases stayed unmatched. This CDR3 is 16 amino acids long.

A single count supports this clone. The chain's CDR3 is CASWAGTSNSTDTQYF. The DNA for the CDR3 is TGTGCCAGCTGGGCGGGGACTAGCAATAGCACAGATACGCAGTATTTT. This chain joins TRBV28 and TRBJ2-3, with TRBD2 identical over 9 bases. In germline, CDR1 is MDHEN, CDR2 SYDVKM. The CDR3 spans 16 residues. V lost 8 bases, J lost 0 bases, and 9 bases stayed unmatched.

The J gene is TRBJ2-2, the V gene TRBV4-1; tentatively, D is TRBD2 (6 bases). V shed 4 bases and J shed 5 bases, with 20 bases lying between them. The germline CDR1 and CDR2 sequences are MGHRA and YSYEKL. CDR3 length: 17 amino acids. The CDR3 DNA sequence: TGCGCCAGCAGCCTGGGGGGTGGGACTTTCATGACCGGGGAGCTGTTTTTT. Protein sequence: CASSLGGGTFMTGELFF.

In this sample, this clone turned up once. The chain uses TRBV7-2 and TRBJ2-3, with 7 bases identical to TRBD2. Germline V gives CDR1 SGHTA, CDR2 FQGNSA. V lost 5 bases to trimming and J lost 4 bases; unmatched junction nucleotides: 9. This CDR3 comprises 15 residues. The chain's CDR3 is CASSRTLAVADTQYF. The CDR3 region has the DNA TGTGCCAGCAGCCGTACCCTAGCGGTAGCAGATACGCAGTATTTT.

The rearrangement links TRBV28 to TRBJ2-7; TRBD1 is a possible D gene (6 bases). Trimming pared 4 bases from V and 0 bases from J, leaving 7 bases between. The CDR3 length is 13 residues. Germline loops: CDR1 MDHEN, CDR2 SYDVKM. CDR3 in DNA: TGTGCCAGCAGTTGGGACAACTCCTACGAGCAGTACTTC. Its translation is CASSWDNSYEQYF.